What follows describes a single T cell receptor beta chain. Its antigen specificity is not known. No much larger clone is present one base from it, and per-base qualities are unavailable. Enrolling through a virtual design, the prospective study's participants ranged in age from roughly 18 to 100 years and lived across about two dozen United States geographic areas. In the prospective study, participants were assigned to cohorts based on the clinical history participants reported in a screening survey and a study questionnaire. Mobile phlebotomists in the prospective study collected whole blood, serum and a nasopharyngeal or oropharyngeal swab from every participant. Over a roughly 2-month period, participants in the prospective study had the option of providing additional blood draws and questionnaires. Before DNA extraction, blood samples from the prospective study were shipped at room temperature or frozen.

The data originate from a study of blood T cell repertoires in COVID-19 (dated by TCRdb to 2019 to 2021). Regarding the research as a whole: ImmuneRACE Cohort 3 recovered participants were defined by two consecutive negative NP/OP PCR tests, healthcare professional clearance, or symptom resolution. The repertoires were released in a freely available public database meant as a resource for research on the immune response to SARS-CoV-2. The samples were drawn from the first 160 participants of the ongoing ImmuneRACE study and from roughly 1,300 subjects provided by 6 global collaborators. Where available, HLA class I and class II types were taken from metadata supplied by the sample provider and were not determined by assay-based typing. The material from the prospective study consisted of cDNA or gDNA derived from T cells, B-cell-depleted T cells, or PBMCs. Nearly every sample came with metadata listing a de-identified subject ID, COVID-19 status, age in years and sex. Samples covering the acute and convalescent phases of COVID-19 were provided by collaborators in the United States, Italy and Spain. The dataset comprised deeply sampled blood TCRbeta repertoires from subjects exposed to, actively infected with, or recovered from COVID-19. The investigation overall reported the following: The quantity of clinical and demographic metadata differed by source and by participant and was supplied without curation.

The immunoSEQ Assay, a bias-controlled multiplex PCR, was used to amplify TCRbeta CDR3 regions from genomic DNA. The published analysis was carried out like this. The number of nucleated cells in each sample was estimated from the amplification of reference gene primers within the assay. Sequence reads were collapsed and filtered to measure the absolute abundance of every unique TCRbeta CDR3 rearrangement. Productive Simpson clonality was computed per sample as the square root of Simpson's diversity index over productive rearrangements. TCRdb's version of the immuneACCESS table is confined to in-frame rearrangements and falls short of the full clone set. An unresolved V gene accounts for under half of the shortfall where checked; the remainder is of unknown origin. V and J calls and clone size are copied from that table; D and trimming were computed from the DNA. For this sample the table gives hundreds of thousands of clones, of which about 90% were detected only once. The ten largest clones add up to 3.1% of the sample.

The CDR3 has 14 amino acids, counting the end cysteine and phenylalanine. Left in the record is the CDR3 DNA by itself, 42 bases read in frame from the first base. The germline V gene encodes CDR1 LNHDA and CDR2 SQIVND (reference sequence). V was cut back by 3 bases and J by 0 bases, leaving a gap of 6 bases between them. Sequences were obtained from PBMCs or T cells enriched from blood (not recorded which). The chain joins TRBV19 to TRBJ2-1, with no confident D gene call. The receptor's source is a woman in her forties or fifties in a cohort exposed to, infected with or recovered from COVID-19 (not recorded which). At the DNA level, the sequence is TGTGCCAGTAGTATCCATAGCTCCTACAATGAGCAGTTCTTC. It translates as CASSIHSSYNEQFF.